What follows are 17 T cell receptor beta chains derived from one specimen sequenced in a study of T cell repertoires in cytomegalovirus infection. TCRdb recomputed calls from the reads with MiXCR, one row per CDR3 protein. The sample lists around 450,000 distinct CDR3 sequences; about 11% were seen once. The sequenced sample was PBMCs. These receptor sequences come from a human donor in good health (CMV status not recorded). Some clones in this sample may be carry-over from other donors' samples.

This clonotype was detected many times. The genes are TRBV5-1 and TRBJ2-1, with 14 bases that match TRBD2. The CDR3 covers 15 residues. Germline CDR1 and CDR2: SGHRS and YFSETQ. The trim removed 4 bases at V and 10 bases at J, leaving 7 bases unmatched. CDR3 nucleotide sequence: TGCGCCAGCAGCGGGGGACTAGCGGGAGCAGAGGAGCAGTTCTTC. Its protein is CASSGGLAGAEEQFF.

In its sample, this clonotype was seen a few times. The chain links TRBV5-6 to TRBJ1-2, with 7 nucleotides matching TRBD1. Per germline, CDR1 SGHDT and CDR2 YYEEEE. The J segment lost 3 bases and the V segment lost 2 bases, leaving 4 bases of the junction unmatched. The CDR3 extends over 14 amino acids. CDR3 DNA sequence: TGTGCCAGCAGCTTCACAGGGGCCGACTATGGCTACACCTTC. It codes for CASSFTGADYGYTF.

CDR3 protein: CASSFGGQWVNEGTEAFF. The CDR3 DNA follows: TGTGCCAGCAGTTTTGGGGGACAGTGGGTCAATGAGGGGACTGAAGCTTTCTTT. The chain is built from TRBV11-2 and TRBJ1-1; TRBD1 aligns across 7 bases. The CDR3 runs to 18 residues. Germline V lookup: CDR1 SGHAT, CDR2 FQNNGV. J lost 5 bases, V lost 6 bases, and 21 bases had no gene match.

This clonotype was picked up many times. This chain uses TRBV2 with TRBJ1-1, with D unclear. V lost 5 bases and J lost 0, with 7 bases in between. Germline CDR1 is SNHLY and CDR2 is FYNNEI. There are 13 residues in the CDR3. CDR3 region: CASSRDMNTEAFF. The CDR3, as DNA: TGTGCCAGCAGTAGAGATATGAACACTGAAGCTTTCTTT. The full variable domain, rest sourced from reference TRBV2 and TRBJ1-1, is EPEVTQTPSHQVTQMGQEVILRCVPISNHLYFYWYRQILGQKVEFLVSFYNNEISEKSEIFDDQFSVERPDGSNFTLKIRSTKLEDSAMYFCASSRDMNTEAFFGQGTRLTVV.

This clonotype was seen ten or more times. The chain couples TRBV10-3 to TRBJ2-3; the match to TRBD1 covers 7 bases. V lost 2 bases, J lost 2 bases, and 7 bases stayed unmatched. This CDR3 contains 16 residues. Germline values: CDR1 ENHRY, CDR2 SYGVKD. The DNA for the CDR3 is TGTGCCATCAGTGAGGCTGCTGGACAGGCCACAGATACGCAGTATTTT. It encodes CAISEAAGQATDTQYF.

This clonotype was picked up many times. V and J are TRBV7-2 and TRBJ1-3, with D hard to call. CDR3 size: 15 residues. V gave up 3 bases and J gave up 4 bases, with 13 bases separating them. Germline CDR1 reads SGHTA; CDR2 reads FQGNSA. CDR3 bases: TGTGCCAGCAGCTTCACAGTTACGAGGGGAAACACCATATATTTT. This gives the protein CASSFTVTRGNTIYF.

The sample holds many counts of this clonotype. The V call is TRBV19, the J call TRBJ1-5, with D tentatively TRBD1 (5 bases). The germline CDR1 and CDR2 sequences are LNHDA and SQIVND (reference sequence). V was cut by 4 bases and J by 5 bases, with 24 bases left in between. This CDR3 has 18 amino acids. The CDR3 reads CASSTRQFLIGRDQPQHF. The DNA of the CDR3 is TGTGCCAGTAGTACCCGACAGTTCCTAATCGGCAGGGATCAGCCCCAGCATTTT.

The table lists this clonotype with a few counts. The chain recombines TRBV3-1 with TRBJ2-5; no firm D call. Deletions cut 0 bases from V and 5 bases from J, with 10 bases between. The V gene's germline CDR1 is LGHDT and CDR2 YNNKEL (reference sequence). The CDR3 runs to 14 residues. CDR3 loop: CASSQDQHSETQYF. CDR3 DNA: TGTGCCAGCAGCCAAGATCAACACTCGGAGACCCAGTACTTC.

This clonotype turned up a few times. The CDR3: CASSLYRSGANVLTF. The CDR3 DNA follows: TGTGCCAGCAGTTTATATCGTTCTGGGGCCAACGTCCTGACTTTC. This rearrangement joins TRBV27 to TRBJ2-6; D not certain. The ends were cut back, 1 base at V and 1 base at J, with 5 bases in the middle. The CDR3 covers 15 residues. Germline V gene data show CDR1 as MNHEY and CDR2 as SMNVEV (reference sequence).

This clonotype has ten or more counts. V is TRBV7-2 and J is TRBJ2-3; 7 bases map to TRBD2. Germline V gene data show CDR1 as SGHTA and CDR2 as FQGNSA. The V gene end was trimmed by 5 bases and the J gene end by 9 bases; junction bases not matched to a gene: 5. The CDR3 is 12 residues long. In DNA, the CDR3 is TGTGCCAGCAGCCCCGGACTAGTAACGCAGTATTTT. It is translated as CASSPGLVTQYF.

This clonotype has at least ten counts. The chain has TRBV11-3 and TRBJ2-4, with TRBD2 matching over 7 bases. V lost 5 bases, J lost 4 bases, and 2 bases stayed unmatched. Germline CDR1 is SGHNT and CDR2 is YENEEA. CDR3 length: 13 residues. The chain's CDR3 is CASSQAGKNIQYF. The CDR3 bases are TGTGCCAGCAGCCAAGCGGGAAAAAACATTCAGTACTTC. The entire variable domain, with the rest obtained from reference TRBV11-3 and TRBJ2-4, is as follows: EAGVVQSPRYKIIEKKQPVAFWCNPISGHNTLYWYLQNLGQGPELLIRYENEEAVDDSQLPKDRFSAERLKGVDSTLKIQPAELGDSAVYLCASSQAGKNIQYFGAGTRLSVL.

This clonotype was observed at least ten times. The chain combines TRBV7-8 with TRBJ2-2; the D call may be TRBD1 or TRBD2 (6 bases each). This CDR3 is 17 amino acids long. The germline V gene has CDR1 SGHVS and CDR2 FQNEAQ. Deletions cut 3 bases from V and 4 bases from J, with 18 bases between. The CDR3 loop is CASSLLVGGPSTGELFF. CDR3 sequence (DNA): TGTGCCAGCAGCTTGCTTGTCGGGGGCCCGAGCACCGGGGAGCTGTTTTTT.

The sample holds many counts of this clonotype. The V call is TRBV7-8, the J call TRBJ2-2, with D possibly being TRBD1 or TRBD2 (6 bases each). The CDR3 is 16 amino acids. Germline CDR1 reads SGHVS; CDR2 reads FQNEAQ. V was pared by 2 bases and J by 6 bases, with 16 bases between. The CDR3 sequence: CASSLMTRTASGELFF. CDR3 coding DNA: TGTGCCAGCAGCTTAATGACTAGGACAGCCTCCGGGGAGCTGTTTTTT.

The gene calls are TRBV7-2 and TRBJ2-5; TRBD2 aligns across 7 bases. This CDR3 spans 16 amino acids. The V and J ends lost 0 bases and 0 bases, in that order; junction bases with no gene match: 4. Germline-derived CDR1 and CDR2 are SGHTA and FQGNSA. The CDR3, as DNA: TGTGCCAGCAGCTTAGCCATAGCGGGCGACCAAGAGACCCAGTACTTC. Translating it yields CASSLAIAGDQETQYF.

With respect to this clonotype: A much larger clonotype is one base distant, so this may be a read error. The CDR3 loop reads CASGNRQGGEKLFF. CDR3 sequence (DNA): TGTGCCAGCGGCAACCGACAGGGAGGCGAAAAACTGTTTTTT. The chain joins TRBV5-3 to TRBJ1-4; TRBD1 agrees at 7 bases. TRBV5-3 is identified as an open reading frame with a role that is uncertain. The CDR3 spans 14 residues. Trimming took 8 bases from V and 8 from J; bases not matched to a gene: 12.

In this sample, this clonotype turned up many times. V gene TRBV12-3 or TRBV12-4 combines with J gene TRBJ2-5, with D hard to call. V dropped 5 bases and J dropped 7 bases, with 17 bases sitting between them. This CDR3 region has 14 residues. The CDR3 coding sequence is TGTGCCAGCAGTCCCCCAATGCGAGGCGGGACCCAGTACTTC. Amino acids: CASSPPMRGGTQYF.

As for this clonotype: A much larger clone differs from this one at a single base, so this may be a read error. The chain recombines TRBV10-3 with TRBJ2-2; D is possibly TRBD1 (6 bases). The germline V gene has CDR1 ENHRY and CDR2 SYGVKD. Trimming stripped 11 bases from V and 5 bases from J, with 15 bases between. This CDR3 region has 13 residues. The CDR3 DNA is TGTGCCGCCCAGGGGACGGAGACCGGGGAGCTGTTTTTT. It specifies CAAQGTETGELFF.